This T cell receptor (beta chain) was recovered during a study of shared clonotypes between healthy human individuals. The study, taken as a whole, reports: Sorted-subset samples were not fully sequenced, rarefaction indicated.

Germline lookup yields CDR1 LNHNV and CDR2 YYDKDF (reference sequence). The CDR3 sequence is 15 residues long. V lost 5 bases and J 0 bases, leaving 10 bases between the germline ends. Positive CCR7 selection of CD45RO-negative cells yielded the naive CD8 cells, and terminally differentiated effector memory CD45RA+ cells were excluded. Adults of Caucasian background living in Nashville, Tennessee made up all donors. TCRdb's table, derived via immunoSEQ multiplex PCR, lists solely in-frame clones and lacks some. The sample shows about 2 million clones, approximately 94% of them seen only once. Details on this clone: The antigen remains undetermined.

Sequencing was done on a sample of naive CD8+ T cells sorted from blood. The chain is built from TRBV15 and TRBJ1-4; no definite D call. The clonotype was recovered from a young man in good health. CDR3 sequence reads: CATSRESTTNEKLFF. In DNA form, the CDR3 reads TGTGCCACCAGCCGTGAGAGCACAACTAATGAAAAACTGTTTTTT.